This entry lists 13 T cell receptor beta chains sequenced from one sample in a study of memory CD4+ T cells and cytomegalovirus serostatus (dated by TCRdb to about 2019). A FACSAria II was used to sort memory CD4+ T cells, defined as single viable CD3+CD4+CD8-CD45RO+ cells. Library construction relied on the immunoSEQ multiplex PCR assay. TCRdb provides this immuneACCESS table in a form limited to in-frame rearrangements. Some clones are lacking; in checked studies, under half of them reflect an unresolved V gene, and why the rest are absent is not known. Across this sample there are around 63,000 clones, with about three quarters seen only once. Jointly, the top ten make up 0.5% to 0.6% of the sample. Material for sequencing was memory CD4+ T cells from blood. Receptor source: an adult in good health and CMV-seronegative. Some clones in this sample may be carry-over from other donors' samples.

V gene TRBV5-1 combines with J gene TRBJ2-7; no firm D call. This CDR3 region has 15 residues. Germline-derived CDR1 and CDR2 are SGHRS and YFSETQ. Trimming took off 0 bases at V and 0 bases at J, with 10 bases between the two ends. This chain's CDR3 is CASSLDGRSSYEQYF. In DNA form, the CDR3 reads TGCGCCAGCAGCTTGGATGGCAGGAGCTCCTACGAGCAGTACTTC.

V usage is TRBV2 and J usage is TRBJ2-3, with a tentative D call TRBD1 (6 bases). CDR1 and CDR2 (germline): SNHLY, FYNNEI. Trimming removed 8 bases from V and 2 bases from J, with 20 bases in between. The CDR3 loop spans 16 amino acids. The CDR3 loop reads CASQGYVGALTDTQYF. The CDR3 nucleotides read TGTGCCAGCCAGGGCTACGTGGGGGCGCTCACAGATACGCAGTATTTT.

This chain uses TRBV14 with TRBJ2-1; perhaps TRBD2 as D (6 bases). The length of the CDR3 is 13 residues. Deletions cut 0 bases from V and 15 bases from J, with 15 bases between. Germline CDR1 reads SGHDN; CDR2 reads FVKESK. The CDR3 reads CASSQDAGTAGFF. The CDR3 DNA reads TGTGCCAGCAGCCAAGATGCCGGGACTGCGGGGTTCTTC.

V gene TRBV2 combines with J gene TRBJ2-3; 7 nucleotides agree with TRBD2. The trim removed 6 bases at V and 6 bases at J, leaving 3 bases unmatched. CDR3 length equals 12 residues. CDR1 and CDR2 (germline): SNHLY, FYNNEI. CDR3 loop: CASSGAGDTQYF. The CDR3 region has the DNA TGTGCCAGCAGCGGAGCGGGGGATACGCAGTATTTT.

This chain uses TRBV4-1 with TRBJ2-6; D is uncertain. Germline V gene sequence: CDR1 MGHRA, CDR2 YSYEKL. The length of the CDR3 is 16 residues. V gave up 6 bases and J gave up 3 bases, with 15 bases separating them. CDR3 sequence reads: CASSRTGRSGANVLTF. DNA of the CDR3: TGCGCCAGCAGTCGAACTGGTAGAAGTGGGGCCAACGTCCTGACTTTC.

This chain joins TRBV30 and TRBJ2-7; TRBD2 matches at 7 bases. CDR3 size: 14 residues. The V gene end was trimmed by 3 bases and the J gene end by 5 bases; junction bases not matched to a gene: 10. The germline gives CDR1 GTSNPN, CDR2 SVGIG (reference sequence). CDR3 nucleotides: TGTGCCTGGAGAGTCGTCGGGGGGTTGCACGAGCAGTACTTC. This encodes CAWRVVGGLHEQYF.

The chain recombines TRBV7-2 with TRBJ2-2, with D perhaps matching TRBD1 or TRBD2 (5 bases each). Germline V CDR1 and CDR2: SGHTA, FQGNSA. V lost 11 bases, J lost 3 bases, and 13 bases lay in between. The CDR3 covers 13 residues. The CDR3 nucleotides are TGTGCCCATTCCGGGACGGACACCGGGGAGCTGTTTTTT. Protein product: CAHSGTDTGELFF.

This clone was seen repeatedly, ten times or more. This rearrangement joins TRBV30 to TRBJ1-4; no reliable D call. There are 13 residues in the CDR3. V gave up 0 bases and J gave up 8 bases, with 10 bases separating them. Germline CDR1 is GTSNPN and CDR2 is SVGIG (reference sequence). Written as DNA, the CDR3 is TGTGCCTGGAGTGTAACATCGGACGAAAAACTGTTTTTT. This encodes CAWSVTSDEKLFF.

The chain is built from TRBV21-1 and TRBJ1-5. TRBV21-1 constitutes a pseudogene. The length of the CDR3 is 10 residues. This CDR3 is CASTNQPQHF. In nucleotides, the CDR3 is TGTGCCAGCACCAATCAGCCCCAGCATTTT.

The CDR3 reads CASSLALAGGGHGYTF. CDR3 nucleotides: TGTGCCAGCAGCTTAGCGTTGGCTGGTGGAGGGCATGGCTACACCTTC. The genes are TRBV7-2 and TRBJ1-2; D remains unclear. Trimming left V 0 bases short and J 6 bases short, with 17 bases between. Germline V CDR1 and CDR2: SGHTA, FQGNSA. The CDR3 is 16 amino acids.

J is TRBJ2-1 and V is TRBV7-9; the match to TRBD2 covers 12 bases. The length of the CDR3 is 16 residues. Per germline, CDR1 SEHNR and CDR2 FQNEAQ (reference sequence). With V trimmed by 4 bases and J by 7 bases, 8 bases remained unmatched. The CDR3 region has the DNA TGTGCCAGCAGCTCCTGGACTAGCGGGAAACTGAATGAGCAGTTCTTC. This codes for CASSSWTSGKLNEQFF.

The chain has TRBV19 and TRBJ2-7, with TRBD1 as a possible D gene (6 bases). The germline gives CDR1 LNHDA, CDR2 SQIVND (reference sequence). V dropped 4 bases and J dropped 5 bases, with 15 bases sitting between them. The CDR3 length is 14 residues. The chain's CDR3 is CASSRPQGRNEQYF. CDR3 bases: TGTGCCAGTAGTAGGCCTCAGGGGCGGAACGAGCAGTACTTC. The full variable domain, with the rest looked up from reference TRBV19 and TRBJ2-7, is DGGITQSPKYLFRKEGQNVTLSCEQNLNHDAMYWYRQDPGQGLRLIYYSQIVNDFQKGDIAEGYSVSREKKESFPLTVTSAQKNPTAFYLCASSRPQGRNEQYFGPGTRLTVT.

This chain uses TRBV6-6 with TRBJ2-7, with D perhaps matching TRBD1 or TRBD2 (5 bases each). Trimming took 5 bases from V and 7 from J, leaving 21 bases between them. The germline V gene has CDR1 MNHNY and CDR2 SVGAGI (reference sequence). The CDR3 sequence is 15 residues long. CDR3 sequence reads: CASSPAGRGPLEQYF. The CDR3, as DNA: TGTGCCAGCAGTCCCGCCGGTCGGGGACCCCTGGAGCAGTACTTC.